A single sample is the source of the 21 T cell receptor beta chains below, sequenced in a study of CD8+ T cells in alopecia areata. Extraction and reverse transcription of RNA yielded cDNA as the sequencing template. Only in-frame clones appear in the TCRdb table, and some are missing; sequencing was by immunoSEQ multiplex PCR. The sample consists of over 95,000 clones, 61% of them appearing once. Treatment defined: oral pan-JAK inhibitor, 5-10 mg twice daily. This specimen consisted of CD8+ T cells sorted from blood, obtained at week 4, from a patient treated with tofacitinib. These receptors originate from a human donor with alopecia areata.

The V and J genes are TRBV7-2 and TRBJ2-7, with 10 positions matching TRBD2. The CDR3 totals 14 residues. V lost 5 bases to trimming and J lost 5 bases; unmatched junction nucleotides: 6. CDR1 and CDR2 from the germline V gene are SGHTA and FQGNSA. CDR3 bases: TGTGCCAGCAGCACCAAGCGGGGGGGCGACGAGCAGTACTTC. Translation gives CASSTKRGGDEQYF.

The rearrangement uses TRBV4-3 and TRBJ2-7; 12 bases align to TRBD2. Germline V CDR1 and CDR2: LGHNA, YSLEER. The J segment lost 5 bases and the V segment lost 1 base, leaving 6 bases of the junction unmatched. This CDR3 is built from 16 residues. The CDR3 here is CASSQGRLAGAHEQYF. CDR3 DNA sequence: TGCGCCAGCAGCCAAGGTCGACTAGCGGGAGCCCACGAGCAGTACTTC.

This clone was seen a few times. The chain links TRBV30 to TRBJ2-2, with 8 bases that match TRBD2. CDR3 length equals 14 residues. V shed 5 bases, J shed 6 bases, and the junction held 8 bases outside the gene matches. Germline values: CDR1 GTSNPN, CDR2 SVGIG (reference sequence). CDR3 residues: CAWEAGAGPGELFF. CDR3 DNA: TGTGCCTGGGAAGCGGGAGCGGGGCCCGGGGAGCTGTTTTTT.

V is TRBV19 and J is TRBJ2-6; D gene unclear. Germline V lookup: CDR1 LNHDA, CDR2 SQIVND (reference sequence). The V gene lost 6 bases and the J gene lost 4 bases, with 7 bases spanning the gap. This CDR3 spans 13 amino acids. The CDR3 region is CASSLPGANVLTF. In nucleotides, the CDR3 is TGTGCCAGTAGCCTCCCGGGGGCCAACGTCCTGACTTTC.

The chain carries TRBV6-5 and TRBJ2-1, with 8 bases identical to TRBD2. This CDR3 comprises 16 residues. The J segment lost 4 bases and the V segment lost 0 bases, leaving 5 bases of the junction unmatched. In germline, CDR1 is MNHEY, CDR2 SVGAGI. The CDR3 is CASSYSYTGGYNEQFF. CDR3 bases: TGTGCCAGCAGTTACTCGTATACGGGGGGGTACAATGAGCAGTTCTTC.

The chain recombines TRBV5-1 with TRBJ2-6; D ambiguous. CDR1 and CDR2 (germline): SGHRS, YFSETQ. Trimming took off 0 bases at V and 0 bases at J, with 7 bases between the two ends. This CDR3 has 16 amino acids. CDR3 nucleotide sequence: TGCGCCAGCAGCTTGGAAGTGTTCTCTGGGGCCAACGTCCTGACTTTC. Translation gives CASSLEVFSGANVLTF.

As regards this clone: The identical CDR3 is also encoded by other nucleotide sequences in the sample. The rearrangement joins TRBV5-1 to TRBJ1-1; D ambiguous. The CDR3 totals 11 residues. With 0 bases removed from V and 5 bases from J, the gap between germline ends came to 2 bases. Germline assignment: CDR1 SGHRS and CDR2 YFSETQ. For the CDR3, the DNA is TGCGCCAGCAGCTTGGGGACTGAAGCTTTCTTT. As protein: CASSLGTEAFF.

Only a few counts were recorded for this clone. The V gene is TRBV29-1, the J gene TRBJ1-1; D unclear. V lost 5 bases and J 2 bases, leaving 9 bases between the germline ends. This CDR3 contains 12 residues. Germline V CDR1 and CDR2: SQVTM, ANQGSEA. The CDR3 protein is CSVPGYNTEAFF. The CDR3 coding sequence is TGCAGCGTTCCGGGCTACAACACTGAAGCTTTCTTT.

V gene TRBV14 combines with J gene TRBJ2-5; D gene ambiguous. Trimming took 2 bases from V and 5 from J, leaving 3 bases between them. The CDR3 loop spans 11 amino acids. Germline V gene lookup returns CDR1 SGHDN and CDR2 FVKESK. For the CDR3, the DNA is TGTGCCAGCAGCCAAAGGGAGACCCAGTACTTC. As protein: CASSQRETQYF.

The CDR3 DNA follows: TGCAGCGTTGAAGGTTGGGAACGGGAGACCCAGTACTTC. Translating it yields CSVEGWERETQYF. The chain carries TRBV29-1 and TRBJ2-5; D gene ambiguous. The germline CDR1 and CDR2 sequences are SQVTM and ANQGSEA. This CDR3 region has 13 residues. V was trimmed by 1 base and J by 5 bases, leaving 11 bases between them.

This rearrangement joins TRBV5-1 to TRBJ2-7, with D possibly called TRBD1 or TRBD2 (5 bases each). Deletions cut 4 bases from V and 6 bases from J, with 14 bases between. CDR1 and CDR2 (germline): SGHRS, YFSETQ. This CDR3 has 13 amino acids. DNA of the CDR3: TGCGCCAGCAGCCCCACTCGAGGGGTCGAGCAGTACTTC. Protein product: CASSPTRGVEQYF.

The chain is built from TRBV5-1 and TRBJ1-1, with D perhaps matching TRBD1 (6 bases). V shed 0 bases and J shed 7 bases, with 7 bases lying between them. Germline V lookup: CDR1 SGHRS, CDR2 YFSETQ. The CDR3 spans 12 residues. The CDR3 region is CASSLATGEAFF. CDR3 nucleotide sequence: TGCGCCAGCAGCTTGGCGACAGGTGAAGCTTTCTTT.

This clone was counted between two and nine times. CDR3: CASSGGAAQAEAFF. In nucleotides, the CDR3 is TGCGCCAGCAGCGGGGGGGCGGCACAAGCTGAAGCTTTCTTT. The chain employs TRBV5-1 and TRBJ1-1; a possible D gene is TRBD1 (6 bases). The germline V gene encodes CDR1 SGHRS and CDR2 YFSETQ. V gave up 4 bases and J gave up 6 bases, with 16 bases separating them. This CDR3 has 14 amino acids. The variable domain in full, completed from reference TRBV5-1 and TRBJ1-1, reads KAGVTQTPRYLIKTRGQQVTLSCSPISGHRSVSWYQQTPGQGLQFLFEYFSETQRNKGNFPGRFSGRQFSNSRSEMNVSTLELGDSALYLCASSGGAAQAEAFFGQGTRLTVV.

This clone has only a few counts. The rearrangement uses TRBV23-1 and TRBJ1-1; D might be TRBD1 (6 bases). TRBV23-1 is an ORF; its function is uncertain. Trimming took off 2 bases at V and 2 bases at J, with 15 bases between the two ends. The CDR3 covers 16 residues. CDR3 in amino acids: CASSQPTRGANTEAFF. The CDR3 nucleotides are TGCGCCAGCAGTCAACCGACACGGGGGGCAAACACTGAAGCTTTCTTT.

This clone has a handful of counts. This chain connects TRBV28 to TRBJ2-3, with D uncertain. Deletions cut 3 bases from V and 4 bases from J, with 14 bases between. Germline V CDR1 and CDR2: MDHEN, SYDVKM. The CDR3 is made up of 15 amino acids. CDR3: CASSFEIAGADTQYF. DNA for the CDR3: TGTGCCAGCAGTTTCGAAATAGCTGGGGCAGATACGCAGTATTTT.

The V and J genes are TRBV7-2 and TRBJ1-5; the D gene is possibly TRBD1 (6 bases). V gave up 2 bases and J gave up 1 base, with 15 bases separating them. CDR1 is SGHTA and CDR2 is FQGNSA in the germline V gene. This CDR3 is 17 amino acids long. For the CDR3, the DNA is TGTGCCAGCAGCTTACCCGGAACAGGGCCGAGCAATCAGCCCCAGCATTTT. It yields the protein CASSLPGTGPSNQPQHF.

The V gene is TRBV7-2, the J gene TRBJ2-7, with D unresolved. This CDR3 is built from 11 residues. CDR1 and CDR2 from the germline V gene are SGHTA and FQGNSA. Trimming took off 4 bases at V and 2 bases at J, with 3 bases between the two ends. This CDR3 reads CASSYAYEQYF. The CDR3 DNA is TGTGCCAGCAGCTATGCCTACGAGCAGTACTTC.

The chain links TRBV5-1 to TRBJ1-1, with D possibly matching TRBD1 (6 bases). The germline V gene has CDR1 SGHRS and CDR2 YFSETQ. CDR3 length equals 14 residues. V was clipped by 5 bases and J by 2 bases, with 13 bases between them. For the CDR3, the DNA is TGCGCCAGCAGAGCGGGACATCAAAACACTGAAGCTTTCTTT. Translation gives CASRAGHQNTEAFF. The complete variable domain, with remaining parts taken from reference TRBV5-1 and TRBJ1-1, reads KAGVTQTPRYLIKTRGQQVTLSCSPISGHRSVSWYQQTPGQGLQFLFEYFSETQRNKGNFPGRFSGRQFSNSRSEMNVSTLELGDSALYLCASRAGHQNTEAFFGQGTRLTVV.

This rearrangement joins TRBV4-1 to TRBJ2-7, with D hard to call. CDR3 length: 15 amino acids. CDR1 is MGHRA, CDR2 YSYEKL, per germline. Trimming cost V 1 base and J 1 base, with 11 bases left between them. Here the CDR3 DNA reads TGCGCCAGCAGCCAAGGCGGCTCTTCTTCCTACGAGCAGTACTTC. It yields the protein CASSQGGSSSYEQYF.

This clone was recorded once. The gene calls are TRBV5-6 and TRBJ1-1; 9 nucleotides line up with TRBD1. This CDR3 has 15 amino acids. Germline V gene lookup returns CDR1 SGHDT and CDR2 YYEEEE. V dropped 2 bases and J dropped 5; count of bases not matched to a gene: 7. The CDR3 protein is CASSFPLTGGTEAFF. CDR3 DNA sequence: TGTGCCAGCAGCTTTCCCTTGACAGGGGGGACTGAAGCTTTCTTT.

The V call is TRBV4-2, the J call TRBJ2-1; 8 bases are a match to TRBD2. J was trimmed by 5 bases and V by 1 base; bases with no gene match: 13. This CDR3 spans 18 amino acids. Germline assignment: CDR1 LGHNA and CDR2 YNFKEQ. CDR3 DNA: TGTGCCAGCAGCCAAGTGGTTTTGATTACTAGCGGTGACAATGAGCAGTTCTTC. Its protein product is CASSQVVLITSGDNEQFF.